This T cell receptor (beta chain) was retrieved from a study of shared clonotypes between healthy human individuals. Study-wide results and caveats: What naive subsets generally showed was a larger estimated richness than memory subsets showed. Only blood samples were collected, and tissue repertoires likely differ. Generation of non-shared clonotypes was less probable than generation of clonotypes shared by all four donors. Represented diversity, genetic and exposure-history alike, was limited by few donors.

Naive CD8 populations comprised CD45RO-negative cells positively selected for CCR7, excluding terminally differentiated effector memory CD45RA+ cells. Germline CDR1 reads MNHEY; CDR2 reads SVGAGI. The CDR3 is 15 amino acids. V gave up 4 bases and J gave up 3 bases, with 13 bases separating them. TCRdb's copy holds only in-frame clones and misses some; the assay was immunoSEQ multiplex PCR. This table holds roughly 1,800,000 clones, about 95% found once. As for this clone: Its antigen is still unknown.

Sequencing used naive CD8+ T cells sorted from blood. The sequence came from a man aged 18 to 35 in good health. The rearrangement uses TRBV6-5 and TRBJ2-1; D gene unclear. CDR3 bases: TGTGCCAGCAGTTTGGGGAACGTCAACTACAATGAGCAGTTCTTC. Residues: CASSLGNVNYNEQFF.